Given below is one T cell receptor (beta chain) in context. The antigen remains unidentified. The germline CDR1 and CDR2 sequences are SGHRS and YFSETQ. With 3 bases clipped from V and 5 bases from J, the junction kept 0 bases outside the gene matches. This CDR3 contains 14 residues. This entry is derived from a study of cytomegalovirus exposure and HLA in healthy donors. Looking at the study overall: There were approximately 80 million unique TCRs (from HLA-typed donors) in an early data release.

General study results and limits: Despite most TCR sequences being rare, some public TCRs occurred in many donors.

The PCR contained 60 Vbeta and 13 Jbeta primers. The authors' processing: A later analysis tallied 80 million to 100 million unique TCR beta chains, 10 million to 12 million of them shared. Libraries were prepared by immunoSEQ multiplex PCR; TCRdb keeps only in-frame clonotypes and omits some of them. Clone size and V and J calls were adopted from that table, with D and trimming inferred from the DNA. The sample holds fewer than 150,000 clones. V usage is TRBV5-1 and J usage is TRBJ1-6, with 9 bases lining up with TRBD1. The sequencing input was PBMCs. The TCR sequence derives from a man between 40 and 49 years old in good health and CMV-seronegative. This CDR3 is CASSWDRDNSPLHF. CDR3 nucleotides: TGCGCCAGCAGCTGGGACAGGGATAATTCACCCCTCCACTTT.